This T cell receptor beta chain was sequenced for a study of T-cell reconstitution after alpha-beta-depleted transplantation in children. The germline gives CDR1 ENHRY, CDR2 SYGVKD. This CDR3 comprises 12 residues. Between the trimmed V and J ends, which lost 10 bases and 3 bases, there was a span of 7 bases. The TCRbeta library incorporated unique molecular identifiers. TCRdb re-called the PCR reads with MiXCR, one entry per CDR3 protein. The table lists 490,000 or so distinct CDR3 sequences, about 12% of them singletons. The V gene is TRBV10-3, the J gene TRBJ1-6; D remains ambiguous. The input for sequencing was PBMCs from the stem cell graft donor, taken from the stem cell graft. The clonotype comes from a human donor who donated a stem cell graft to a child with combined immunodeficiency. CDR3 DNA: TGTGCCACCGGGGACTATAATTCACCCCTCCACTTT. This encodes CATGDYNSPLHF.